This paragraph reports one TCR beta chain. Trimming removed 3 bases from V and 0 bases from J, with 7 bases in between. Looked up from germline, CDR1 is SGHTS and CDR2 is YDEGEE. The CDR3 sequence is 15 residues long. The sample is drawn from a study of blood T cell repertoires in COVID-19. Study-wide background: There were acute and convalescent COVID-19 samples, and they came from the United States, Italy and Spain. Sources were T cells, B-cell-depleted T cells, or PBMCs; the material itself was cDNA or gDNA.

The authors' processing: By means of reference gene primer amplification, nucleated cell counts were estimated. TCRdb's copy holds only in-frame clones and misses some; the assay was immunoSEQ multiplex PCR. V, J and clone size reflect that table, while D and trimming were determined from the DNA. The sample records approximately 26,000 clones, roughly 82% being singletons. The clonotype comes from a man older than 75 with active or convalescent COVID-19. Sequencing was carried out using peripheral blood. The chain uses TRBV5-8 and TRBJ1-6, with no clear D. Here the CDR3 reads CASSSPSSYNSPLHF. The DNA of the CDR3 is TGTGCCAGCAGCTCGCCGAGCTCCTATAATTCACCCCTCCACTTT.